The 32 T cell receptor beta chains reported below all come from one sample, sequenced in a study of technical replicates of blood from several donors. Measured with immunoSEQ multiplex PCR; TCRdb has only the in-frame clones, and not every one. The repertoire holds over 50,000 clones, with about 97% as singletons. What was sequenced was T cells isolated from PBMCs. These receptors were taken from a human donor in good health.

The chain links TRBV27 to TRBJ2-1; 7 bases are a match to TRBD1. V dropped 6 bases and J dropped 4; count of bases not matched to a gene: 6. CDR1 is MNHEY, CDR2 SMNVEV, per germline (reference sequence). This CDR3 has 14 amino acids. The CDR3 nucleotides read TGTGCCAGCAGGACAGGGTTGGATTACAATGAGCAGTTCTTC. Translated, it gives CASRTGLDYNEQFF.

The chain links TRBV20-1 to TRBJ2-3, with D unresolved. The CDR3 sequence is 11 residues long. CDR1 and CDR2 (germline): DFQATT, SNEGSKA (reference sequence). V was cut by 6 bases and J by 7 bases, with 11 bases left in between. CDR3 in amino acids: CSAPMRYTQYF. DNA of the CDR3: TGCAGTGCCCCCATGAGGTATACGCAGTATTTT.

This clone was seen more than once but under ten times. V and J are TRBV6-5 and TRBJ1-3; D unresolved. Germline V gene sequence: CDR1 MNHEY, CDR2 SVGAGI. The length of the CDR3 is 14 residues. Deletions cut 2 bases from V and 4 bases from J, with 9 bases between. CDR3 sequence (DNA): TGTGCCAGCAGTTACGGACTGCGGGGAAACACCATATATTTT. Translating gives CASSYGLRGNTIYF.

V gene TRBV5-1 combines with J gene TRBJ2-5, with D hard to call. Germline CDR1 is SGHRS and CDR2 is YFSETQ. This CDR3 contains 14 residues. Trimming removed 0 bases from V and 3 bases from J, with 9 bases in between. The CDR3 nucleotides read TGCGCCAGCAGCTTGGCCTGGTCGGAAGAGACCCAGTACTTC. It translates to CASSLAWSEETQYF.

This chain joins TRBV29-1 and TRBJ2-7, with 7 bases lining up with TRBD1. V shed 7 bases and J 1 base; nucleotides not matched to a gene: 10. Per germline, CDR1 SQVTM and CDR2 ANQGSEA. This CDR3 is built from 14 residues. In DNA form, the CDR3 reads TGCAGCGCGTCCGGGACAGATACTTCCTACGAGCAGTACTTC. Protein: CSASGTDTSYEQYF.

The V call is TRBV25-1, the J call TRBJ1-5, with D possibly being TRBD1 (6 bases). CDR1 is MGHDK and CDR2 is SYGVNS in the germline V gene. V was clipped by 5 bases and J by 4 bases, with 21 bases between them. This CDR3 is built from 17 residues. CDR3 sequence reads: CASSRRQAECPNQPQHF. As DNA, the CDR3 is TGTGCCAGCAGTCGACGACAGGCAGAGTGCCCAAATCAGCCCCAGCATTTT.

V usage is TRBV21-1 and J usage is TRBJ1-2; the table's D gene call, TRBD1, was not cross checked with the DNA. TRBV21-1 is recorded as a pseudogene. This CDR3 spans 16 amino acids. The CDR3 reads CASSSRQGATSYGYTF. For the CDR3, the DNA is TGTGCCAGCAGCTCAAGACAGGGGGCGACTTCCTATGGCTACACCTTC.

The CDR3 loop is CASSVGGGEKLFF. The CDR3 nucleotides read TGTGCCAGCAGCGTTGGGGGGGGTGAAAAACTGTTTTTT. The chain joins TRBV9 to TRBJ1-4, with D perhaps matching TRBD1 (5 bases). Looked up from germline, CDR1 is SGDLS and CDR2 is YYNGEE. V was cut by 2 bases and J by 7 bases, with 9 bases left in between. This CDR3 has 13 residues.

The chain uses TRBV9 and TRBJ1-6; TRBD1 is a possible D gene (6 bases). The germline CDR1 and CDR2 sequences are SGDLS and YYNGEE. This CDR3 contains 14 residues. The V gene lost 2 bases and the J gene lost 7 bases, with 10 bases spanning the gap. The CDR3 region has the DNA TGTGCCAGCAGCGTCGGTCAGGGGAATTCACCCCTCCACTTT. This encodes CASSVGQGNSPLHF.

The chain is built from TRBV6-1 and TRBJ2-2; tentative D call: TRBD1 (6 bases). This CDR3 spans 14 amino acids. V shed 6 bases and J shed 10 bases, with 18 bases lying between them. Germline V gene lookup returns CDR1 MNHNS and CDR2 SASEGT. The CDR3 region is CASRRLQGTEELFF. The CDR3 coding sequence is TGTGCCAGCAGGCGACTACAGGGAACGGAGGAGCTGTTTTTT.

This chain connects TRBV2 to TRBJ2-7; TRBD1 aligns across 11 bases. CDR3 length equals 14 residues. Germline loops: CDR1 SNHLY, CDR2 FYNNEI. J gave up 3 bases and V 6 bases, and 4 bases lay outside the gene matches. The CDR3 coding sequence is TGTGCCAGCAGAGCCGGGACAGGGGGCTACGAGCAGTACTTC. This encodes CASRAGTGGYEQYF. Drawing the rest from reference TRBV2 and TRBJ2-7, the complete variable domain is EPEVTQTPSHQVTQMGQEVILRCVPISNHLYFYWYRQILGQKVEFLVSFYNNEISEKSEIFDDQFSVERPDGSNFTLKIRSTKLEDSAMYFCASRAGTGGYEQYFGPGTRLTVT.

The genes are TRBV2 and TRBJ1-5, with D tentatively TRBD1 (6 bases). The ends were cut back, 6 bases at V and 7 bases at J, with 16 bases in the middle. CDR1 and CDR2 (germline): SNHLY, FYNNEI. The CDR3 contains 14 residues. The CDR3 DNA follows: TGTGCCAGCAGAAAACAGGGAATGGGGCAGCCCCAGCATTTT. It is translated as CASRKQGMGQPQHF.

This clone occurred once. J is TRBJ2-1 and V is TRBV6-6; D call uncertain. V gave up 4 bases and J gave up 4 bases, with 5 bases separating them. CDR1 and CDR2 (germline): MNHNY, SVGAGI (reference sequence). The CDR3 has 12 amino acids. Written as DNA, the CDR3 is TGTGCCAGCAGTTTACAGTACAATGAGCAGTTCTTC. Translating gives CASSLQYNEQFF.

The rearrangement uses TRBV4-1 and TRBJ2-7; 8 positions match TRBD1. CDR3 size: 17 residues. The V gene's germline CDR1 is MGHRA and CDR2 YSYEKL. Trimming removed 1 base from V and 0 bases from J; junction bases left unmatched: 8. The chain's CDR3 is CASSQGNRDRYSYEQYF. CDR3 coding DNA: TGCGCCAGCAGCCAAGGAAACCGGGACAGGTACTCCTACGAGCAGTACTTC.

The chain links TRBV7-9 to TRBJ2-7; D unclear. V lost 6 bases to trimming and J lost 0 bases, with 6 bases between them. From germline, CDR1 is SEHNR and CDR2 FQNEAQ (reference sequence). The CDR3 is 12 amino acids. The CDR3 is CASRFSSYEQYF. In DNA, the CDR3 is TGTGCCAGCAGGTTTAGCTCCTACGAGCAGTACTTC.

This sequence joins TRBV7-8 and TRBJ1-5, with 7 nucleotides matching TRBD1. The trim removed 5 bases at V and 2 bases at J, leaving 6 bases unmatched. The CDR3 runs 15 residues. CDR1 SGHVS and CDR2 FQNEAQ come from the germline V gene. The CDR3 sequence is CASSTDRDRNQPQHF. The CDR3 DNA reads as TGTGCCAGCAGCACAGACAGGGATCGCAATCAGCCCCAGCATTTT.

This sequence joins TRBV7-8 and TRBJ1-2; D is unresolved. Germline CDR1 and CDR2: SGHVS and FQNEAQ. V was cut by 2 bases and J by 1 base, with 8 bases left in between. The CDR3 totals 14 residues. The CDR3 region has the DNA TGTGCCAGCAGCTTAAACGGGGTTAACTATGGCTACACCTTC. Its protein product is CASSLNGVNYGYTF.

CDR3 DNA sequence: TGTGCCAGCAGTCCCTACCACCGGGAGACCCAGTACTTC. Amino acid sequence: CASSPYHRETQYF. This chain uses TRBV27 with TRBJ2-5; the D is unclear. Trimming took off 5 bases at V and 5 bases at J, with 12 bases between the two ends. Germline V lookup: CDR1 MNHEY, CDR2 SMNVEV (reference sequence). The CDR3 sequence is 13 residues long.

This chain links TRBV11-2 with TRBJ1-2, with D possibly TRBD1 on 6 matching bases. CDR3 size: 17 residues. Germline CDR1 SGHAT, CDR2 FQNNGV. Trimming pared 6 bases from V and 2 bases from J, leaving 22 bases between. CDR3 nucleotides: TGTGCCAGCAGACATCCGGGGGGGCGCATAAACAACTATGGCTACACCTTC. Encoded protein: CASRHPGGRINNYGYTF.

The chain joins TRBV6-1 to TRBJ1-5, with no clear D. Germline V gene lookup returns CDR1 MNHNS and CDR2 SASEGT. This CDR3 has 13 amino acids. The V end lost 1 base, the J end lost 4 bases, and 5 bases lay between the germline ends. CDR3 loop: CASSEGGNQPQHF. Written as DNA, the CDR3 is TGTGCCAGCAGTGAAGGAGGTAATCAGCCCCAGCATTTT.

The CDR3 here is CASSGVGLESEAFF. The CDR3 nucleotides read TGTGCCAGCTCAGGGGTGGGACTAGAAAGTGAAGCTTTCTTT. This chain links TRBV18 with TRBJ1-1, with D maybe TRBD1 (5 bases). Germline V lookup: CDR1 KGHSH, CDR2 LQKENI. The CDR3 is 14 residues long. The V gene lost 5 bases and the J gene lost 7 bases, with 17 bases spanning the gap.

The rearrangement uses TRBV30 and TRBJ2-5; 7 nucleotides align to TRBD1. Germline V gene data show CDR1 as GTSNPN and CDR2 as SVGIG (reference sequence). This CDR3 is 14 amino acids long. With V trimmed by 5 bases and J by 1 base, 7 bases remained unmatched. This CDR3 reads CAWVINRGQETQYF. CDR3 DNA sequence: TGTGCCTGGGTAATCAACAGGGGCCAAGAGACCCAGTACTTC.

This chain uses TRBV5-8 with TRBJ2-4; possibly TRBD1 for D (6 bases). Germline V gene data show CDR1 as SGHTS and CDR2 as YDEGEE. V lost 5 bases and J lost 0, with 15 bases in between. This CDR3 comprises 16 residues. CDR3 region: CASRPTGPLAKNIQYF. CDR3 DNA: TGTGCCAGCAGGCCGACAGGACCGCTAGCCAAAAACATTCAGTACTTC.

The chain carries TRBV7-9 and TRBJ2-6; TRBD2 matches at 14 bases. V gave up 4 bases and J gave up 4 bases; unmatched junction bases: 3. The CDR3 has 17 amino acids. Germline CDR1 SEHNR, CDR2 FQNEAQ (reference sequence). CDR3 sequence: CASSSGLAGAGANVLTF. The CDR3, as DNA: TGTGCCAGCAGCTCGGGACTAGCGGGAGCGGGGGCCAACGTCCTGACTTTC. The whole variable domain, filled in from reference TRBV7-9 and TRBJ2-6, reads DTGVSQNPRHKITKRGQNVTFRCDPISEHNRLYWYRQTLGQGPEFLTYFQNEAQLEKSRLLSDRFSAERPKGSFSTLEIQRTEQGDSAMYLCASSSGLAGAGANVLTFGAGSRLTVL.

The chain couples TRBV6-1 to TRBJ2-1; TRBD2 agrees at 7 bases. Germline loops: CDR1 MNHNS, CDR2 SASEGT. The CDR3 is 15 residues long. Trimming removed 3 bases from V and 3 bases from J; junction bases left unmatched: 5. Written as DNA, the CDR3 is TGTGCCAGCAGTGAGATGGGCGGGGGCTACAATGAGCAGTTCTTC. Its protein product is CASSEMGGGYNEQFF.

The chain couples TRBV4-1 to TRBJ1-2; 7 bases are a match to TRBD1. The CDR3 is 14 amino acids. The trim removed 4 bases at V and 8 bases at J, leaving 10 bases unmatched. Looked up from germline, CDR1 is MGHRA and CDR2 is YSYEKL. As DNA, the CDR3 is TGCGCCAGCAGCCTACCCGGACAGGAGAGGGGCTACACCTTC. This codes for CASSLPGQERGYTF.

CDR3 bases: TGCGCCAGCAGTGAGTCGCGGGCACCGGGCACAGATACGCAGTATTTT. It codes for CASSESRAPGTDTQYF. V and J are TRBV10-1 and TRBJ2-3; D might be TRBD2 (5 bases). The germline CDR1 and CDR2 sequences are WNHNN and SYGVQD (reference sequence). V was clipped by 0 bases and J by 1 base, with 11 bases between them. This CDR3 region has 16 residues.

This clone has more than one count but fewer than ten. CDR3: CASSQDGGDSYEQYF. The CDR3 DNA is TGCGCCAGCAGCCAAGATGGGGGGGACTCCTACGAGCAGTACTTC. This rearrangement joins TRBV4-1 to TRBJ2-7; TRBD2 matches at 7 bases. Losses at the gene ends were 0 bases for V and 0 bases for J; bases not matched to a gene: 2. The CDR3 sequence is 15 residues long. From germline, CDR1 is MGHRA and CDR2 YSYEKL.

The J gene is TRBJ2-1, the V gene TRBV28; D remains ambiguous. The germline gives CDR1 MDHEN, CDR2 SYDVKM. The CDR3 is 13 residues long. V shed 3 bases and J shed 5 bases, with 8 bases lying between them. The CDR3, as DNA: TGTGCCAGCAGTTTCTTGGAGAACAATGAGCAGTTCTTC. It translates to CASSFLENNEQFF.

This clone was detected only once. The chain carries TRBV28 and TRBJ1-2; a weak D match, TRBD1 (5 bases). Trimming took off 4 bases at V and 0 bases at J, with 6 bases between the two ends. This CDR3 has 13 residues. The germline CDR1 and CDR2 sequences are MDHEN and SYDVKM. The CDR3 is CASSSDTNYGYTF. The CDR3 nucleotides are TGTGCCAGCAGTTCGGACACTAACTATGGCTACACCTTC.

CDR3 nucleotide sequence: TGCGCCAGCAGCCAAGATCGCTCTTCGCGGGGGACCGGGGAGCTGTTTTTT. Its protein product is CASSQDRSSRGTGELFF. This sequence joins TRBV4-1 and TRBJ2-2; 7 bases agree with TRBD2. Germline V gene lookup returns CDR1 MGHRA and CDR2 YSYEKL. The CDR3 sequence is 17 residues long. V gave up 0 bases and J gave up 5 bases; unmatched junction bases: 9.

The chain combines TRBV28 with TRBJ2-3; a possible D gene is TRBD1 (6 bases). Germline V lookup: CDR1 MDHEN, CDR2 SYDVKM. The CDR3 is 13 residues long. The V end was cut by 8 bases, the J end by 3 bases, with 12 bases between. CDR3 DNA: TGTGCCAGCGGACAGACGACTACAGATACGCAGTATTTT. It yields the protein CASGQTTTDTQYF.